This entry lists 7 T cell receptor beta chains sequenced from one sample in a study of T cells after yellow fever vaccination. TCRdb reprocessed the 5' RACE reads with MiXCR, giving one entry per CDR3 protein. Of 400,000 or so distinct CDR3 sequences listed, about 19% are singletons. The material was PBMCs, obtained before the yellow fever booster vaccination. Receptor source: a young man who received the YFV17D yellow fever vaccine.

This clonotype appeared a few times. The V call is TRBV19, the J call TRBJ1-1; no clear D gene. V lost 7 bases to trimming and J lost 4 bases, with 25 bases between them. This CDR3 is built from 17 residues. From germline, CDR1 is LNHDA and CDR2 SQIVND (reference sequence). CDR3: CASTPGPPSGQITEAFF. The CDR3 DNA is TGTGCCAGTACCCCGGGTCCCCCCTCAGGCCAGATCACTGAAGCTTTCTTT.

The chain is built from TRBV10-3 and TRBJ2-3, with TRBD2 identical over 9 bases. Germline CDR1 ENHRY, CDR2 SYGVKD. Trimming removed 3 bases from V and 0 bases from J; junction bases left unmatched: 4. The CDR3 runs 16 residues. The CDR3 DNA is TGTGCCATCAGTGATGAGGCGGGGGGGAGCACAGATACGCAGTATTTT. It encodes CAISDEAGGSTDTQYF.

V usage is TRBV2 and J usage is TRBJ2-7; 9 bases align to TRBD2. The CDR3 consists of 13 residues. The junction had 11 bases not matched to a gene; V was cut back by 10 bases and J by 7 bases. Germline V CDR1 and CDR2: SNHLY, FYNNEI. CDR3 in amino acids: CANRYSGGREQYF. CDR3 nucleotide sequence: TGTGCCAACAGGTATAGCGGGGGACGGGAGCAGTACTTC.

The chain links TRBV29-1 to TRBJ2-3; 7 bases are a match to TRBD2. Germline V gene data show CDR1 as SQVTM and CDR2 as ANQGSEA. The CDR3 contains 15 residues. Trimming at V came to 0 bases and at J to 3 bases, leaving 6 bases not matched to a gene. CDR3 nucleotides: TGCAGCGTTGAAGATCGTACCGGGGGGACAGATACGCAGTATTTT. Translating it yields CSVEDRTGGTDTQYF.

This clonotype ranks as medium-sized (0.01 to 0.1%). The chain recombines TRBV5-1 with TRBJ2-3; the match to TRBD2 covers 13 bases. V shed 3 bases and J 4 bases; nucleotides not matched to a gene: 8. There are 17 residues in the CDR3. Germline CDR1 reads SGHRS; CDR2 reads YFSETQ. CDR3 residues: CASSSLGTSGGADTQYF. The CDR3 nucleotides are TGCGCCAGCAGCTCTTTAGGTACTAGCGGGGGGGCAGATACGCAGTATTTT.

V usage is TRBV4-2 and J usage is TRBJ2-2; TRBD2 agrees at 12 bases. V dropped 0 bases and J dropped 6; count of bases not matched to a gene: 11. The CDR3 length is 19 residues. From germline, CDR1 is LGHNA and CDR2 YNFKEQ. CDR3 loop: CASSQDRAILAGGAGELFF. CDR3 DNA sequence: TGTGCCAGCAGCCAAGATCGGGCGATACTAGCGGGGGGAGCCGGGGAGCTGTTTTTT.

The genes are TRBV29-1 and TRBJ2-2; TRBD1 aligns across 8 bases. Unmatched junction bases numbered 10, after V lost 3 bases and J lost 4 bases. The germline CDR1 and CDR2 sequences are SQVTM and ANQGSEA. The CDR3 covers 16 residues. The CDR3 coding sequence is TGCAGCGTTGAGTTCTTGGAGACAGGGGCCACCGGGGAGCTGTTTTTT. It codes for CSVEFLETGATGELFF.